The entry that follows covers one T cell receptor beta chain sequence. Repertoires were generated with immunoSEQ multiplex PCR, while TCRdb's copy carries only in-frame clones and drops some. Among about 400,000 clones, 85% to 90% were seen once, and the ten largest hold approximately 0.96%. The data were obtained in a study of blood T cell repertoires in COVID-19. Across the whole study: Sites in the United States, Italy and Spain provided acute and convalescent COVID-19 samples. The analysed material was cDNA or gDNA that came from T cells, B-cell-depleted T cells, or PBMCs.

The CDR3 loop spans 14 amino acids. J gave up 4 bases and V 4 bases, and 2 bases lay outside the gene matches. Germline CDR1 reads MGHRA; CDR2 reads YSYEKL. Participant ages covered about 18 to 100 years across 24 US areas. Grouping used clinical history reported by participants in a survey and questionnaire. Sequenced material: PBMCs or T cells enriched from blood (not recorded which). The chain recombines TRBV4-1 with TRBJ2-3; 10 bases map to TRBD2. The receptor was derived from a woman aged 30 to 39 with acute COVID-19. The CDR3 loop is CASSRGTSADTQYF. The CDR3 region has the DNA TGCGCCAGCAGCCGAGGGACTAGCGCAGATACGCAGTATTTT.